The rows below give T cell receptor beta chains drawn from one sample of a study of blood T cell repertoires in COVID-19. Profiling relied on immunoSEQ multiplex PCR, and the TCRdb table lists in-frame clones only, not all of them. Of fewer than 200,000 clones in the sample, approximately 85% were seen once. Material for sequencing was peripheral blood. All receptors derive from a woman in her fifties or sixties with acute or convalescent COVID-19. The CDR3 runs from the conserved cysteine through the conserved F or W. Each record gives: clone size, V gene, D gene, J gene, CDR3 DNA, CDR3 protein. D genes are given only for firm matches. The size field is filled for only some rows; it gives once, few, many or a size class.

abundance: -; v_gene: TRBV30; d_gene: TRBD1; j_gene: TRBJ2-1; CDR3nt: TGTGCCTGGAAGGGTTCGGGCAGGGGGAACAATGAGCAGTTCTTC; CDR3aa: CAWKGSGRGNNEQFF
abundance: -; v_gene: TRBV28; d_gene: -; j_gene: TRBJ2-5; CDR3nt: TGTGCCAGCAGGCCCACGCCGGGACTCACGTACTTC; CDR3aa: CASRPTPGLTYF
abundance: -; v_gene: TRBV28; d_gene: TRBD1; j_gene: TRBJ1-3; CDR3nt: TGTGCCAGCAGTTTATTCGGACAGGGCCACGGAAACACCATATATTTT; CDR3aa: CASSLFGQGHGNTIYF
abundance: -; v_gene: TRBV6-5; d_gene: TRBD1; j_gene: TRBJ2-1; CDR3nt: TGTGCCAGCAGAAGCCGGGACAGGGGGTTCAATGAGCAGTTCTTC; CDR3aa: CASRSRDRGFNEQFF
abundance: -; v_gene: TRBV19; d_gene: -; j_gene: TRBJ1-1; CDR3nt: TGTGCCAGTAGTCCCCTGAGGGCTGAAGCTTTCTTT; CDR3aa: CASSPLRAEAFF
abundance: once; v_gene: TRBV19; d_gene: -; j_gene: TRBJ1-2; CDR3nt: TGTGCCAGTAGAGTGCAGGAAAGGTATGGCTACACCTTC; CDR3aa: CASRVQERYGYTF
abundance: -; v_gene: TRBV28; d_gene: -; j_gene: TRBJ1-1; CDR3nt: TGTGCCAGCAGTCTACCAGCGGCCGGGGGGCTGAACACTGAAGCTTTCTTT; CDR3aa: CASSLPAAGGLNTEAFF
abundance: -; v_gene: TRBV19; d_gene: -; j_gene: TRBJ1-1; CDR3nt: TGTGCCAGTAGTAGGCGCGGCAGATGGAACACTGAAGCTTTCTTT; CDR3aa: CASSRRGRWNTEAFF
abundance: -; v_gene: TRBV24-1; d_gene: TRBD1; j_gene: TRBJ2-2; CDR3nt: TGTGCCACCAGTGATTTGCCCGGGACAGGGGGCCACACCGGGGAGCTGTTTTTT; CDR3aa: CATSDLPGTGGHTGELFF
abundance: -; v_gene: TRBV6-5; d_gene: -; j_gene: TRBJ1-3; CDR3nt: TGTGCCAGCAGCATCGACAGCACCTCTGGAAACACCATATATTTT; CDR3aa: CASSIDSTSGNTIYF
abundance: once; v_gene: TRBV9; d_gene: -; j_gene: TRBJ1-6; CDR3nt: TGTGCCAGCAGCACCCGCGGGGGGCCTGATTCACCCCTCCACTTT; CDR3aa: CASSTRGGPDSPLHF
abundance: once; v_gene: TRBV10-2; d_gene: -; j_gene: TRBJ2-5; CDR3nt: TGCGCCAGCTCACTCGCAGGGCGAGAGACCCAGTACTTC; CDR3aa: CASSLAGRETQYF
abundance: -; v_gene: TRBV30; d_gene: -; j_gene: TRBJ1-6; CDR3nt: TGTGCCTGGACCCCAGGGCCAGCGTTGGATTCACCCCTCCACTTT; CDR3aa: CAWTPGPALDSPLHF
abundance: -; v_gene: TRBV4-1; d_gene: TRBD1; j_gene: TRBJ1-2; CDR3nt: TGCGCCAGCAGCCGCACACAGGGGGCAGGCTATGGCTACACCTTC; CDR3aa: CASSRTQGAGYGYTF
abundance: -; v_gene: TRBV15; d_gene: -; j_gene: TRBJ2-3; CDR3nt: TGTGCCACCAGCAGGTCCGGGACCTTGGGGGGTACGCAGTATTTT; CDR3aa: CATSRSGTLGGTQYF
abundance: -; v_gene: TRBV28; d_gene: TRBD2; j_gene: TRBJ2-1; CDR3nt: TGTGCCAGCAGAAAATTAGGGCTAGCGGACCCATACAATGAGCAGTTCTTC; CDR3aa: CASRKLGLADPYNEQFF
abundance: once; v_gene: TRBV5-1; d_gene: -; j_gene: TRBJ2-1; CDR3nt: TGCGCCAGCAGCTCATACAATGAGCAGTTCTTC; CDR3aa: CASSSYNEQFF
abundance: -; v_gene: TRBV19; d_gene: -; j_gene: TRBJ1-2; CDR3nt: TGTGCCAGTTCTGAGGTCGGCTATGGCTACACCTTC; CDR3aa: CASSEVGYGYTF
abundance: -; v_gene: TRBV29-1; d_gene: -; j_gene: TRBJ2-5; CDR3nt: TGCAGCGTTGGGGGGGAACTGGGGCAAGAGACCCAGTACTTC; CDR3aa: CSVGGELGQETQYF
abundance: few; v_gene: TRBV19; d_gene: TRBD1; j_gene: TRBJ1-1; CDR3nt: TGTGCCAGTAAGAAGGACAGGGGGAACACTGAAGCTTTCTTT; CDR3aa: CASKKDRGNTEAFF
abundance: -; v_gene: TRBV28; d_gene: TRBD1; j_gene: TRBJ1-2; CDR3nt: TGTGCCAGCAGCCAGGGACAGGGAAGCTATGGCTACACCTTC; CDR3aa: CASSQGQGSYGYTF
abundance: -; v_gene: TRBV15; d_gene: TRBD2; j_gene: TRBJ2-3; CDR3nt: TGTGCCACCAGCAGAGGTGACGGGAGGGCCGGACGGGGAGCGCAGTATTTT; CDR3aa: CATSRGDGRAGRGAQYF
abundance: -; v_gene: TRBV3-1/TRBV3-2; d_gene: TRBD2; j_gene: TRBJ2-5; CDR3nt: TGTGCCAGCAGCCAAGATATAGCGGGAGGGTGGGAGACCCAGTACTTC; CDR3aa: CASSQDIAGGWETQYF
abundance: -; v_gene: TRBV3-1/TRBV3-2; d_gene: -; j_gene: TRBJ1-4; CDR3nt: TGTGCCAGCAGCCAAGCAGGGCCCACTAATGAAAAACTGTTTTTT; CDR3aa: CASSQAGPTNEKLFF
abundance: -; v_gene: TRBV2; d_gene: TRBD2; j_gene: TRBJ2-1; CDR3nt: TGTGCCAGCAGGAGGACTAGCGGTGGGGATGAGCAGTTCTTC; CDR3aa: CASRRTSGGDEQFF
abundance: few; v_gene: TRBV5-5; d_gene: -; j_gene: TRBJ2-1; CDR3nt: TGTGCCAGCAGCTTGGAGCCGGGTACTAGTGTGGTCTTC; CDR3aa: CASSLEPGTSVVF
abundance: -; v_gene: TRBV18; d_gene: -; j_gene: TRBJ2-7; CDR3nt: TGTGCCAGCTCACCGCCAACAGGTGCGGGGGAGCAGTACTTC; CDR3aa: CASSPPTGAGEQYF
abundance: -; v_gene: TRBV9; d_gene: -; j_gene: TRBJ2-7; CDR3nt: TGTGCCAGCAGCGCGGGACAATCCTACGAGCAGTACTTC; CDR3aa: CASSAGQSYEQYF
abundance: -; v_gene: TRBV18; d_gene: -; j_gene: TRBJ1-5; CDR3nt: TGTGCCAGCTCACCTTCAGGTGAGTATCAGCCCCAGCATTTT; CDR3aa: CASSPSGEYQPQHF
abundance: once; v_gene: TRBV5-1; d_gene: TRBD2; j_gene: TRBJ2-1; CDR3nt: TGCGCCAGCAGCCCGACTAGCGGGAGGGCCAATGAGCAGTTCTTC; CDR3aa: CASSPTSGRANEQFF
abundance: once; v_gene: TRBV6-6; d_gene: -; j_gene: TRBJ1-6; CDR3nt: TGTGCCAGCAGTCGCGAGGGATTGTCACCCCTCCACTTT; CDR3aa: CASSREGLSPLHF
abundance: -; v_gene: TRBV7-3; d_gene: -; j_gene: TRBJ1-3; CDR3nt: TGTGCCAGCAGCTTCGCAGGGAGGGGAAACACCATATATTTT; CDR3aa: CASSFAGRGNTIYF
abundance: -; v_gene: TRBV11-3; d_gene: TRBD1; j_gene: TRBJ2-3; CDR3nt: TGTGCCAGCAGCTCACGGGACAGGGGCACAGATACGCAGTATTTT; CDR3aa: CASSSRDRGTDTQYF
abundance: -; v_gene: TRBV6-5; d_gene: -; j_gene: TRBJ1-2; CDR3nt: TGTGCCAGCAGTTACGGAGGACCCGCTAACTATGGCTACACCTTC; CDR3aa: CASSYGGPANYGYTF
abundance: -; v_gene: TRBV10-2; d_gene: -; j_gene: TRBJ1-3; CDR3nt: TGCGCCACCACCACAGGTCCTTCCTCTGGAAACACCATATATTTT; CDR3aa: CATTTGPSSGNTIYF
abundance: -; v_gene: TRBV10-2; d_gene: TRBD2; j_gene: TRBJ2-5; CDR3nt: TGCGCCAGCAGGGCAGGACTAGGCCAAGAGACCCAGTACTTC; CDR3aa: CASRAGLGQETQYF
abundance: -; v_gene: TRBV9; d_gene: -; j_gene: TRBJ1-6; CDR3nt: TGTGCCAGCAGCGGTCTGAGGGATTCACCCCTCCACTTT; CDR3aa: CASSGLRDSPLHF
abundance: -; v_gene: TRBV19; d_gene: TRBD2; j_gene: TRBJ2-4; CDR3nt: TGTGCCAGTAGTATGGGAACCGGGACTAGCTATAACATTCAGTACTTC; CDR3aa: CASSMGTGTSYNIQYF
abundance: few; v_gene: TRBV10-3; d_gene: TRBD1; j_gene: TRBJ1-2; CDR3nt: TGTGCCATCAGTCCCGACAGGGTCTATGGCTACACCTTC; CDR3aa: CAISPDRVYGYTF
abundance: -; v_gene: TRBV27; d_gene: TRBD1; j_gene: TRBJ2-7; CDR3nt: TGTGCCAGCAGTCTAAAGGGGGCGCGCCACGAGCAGTACTTC; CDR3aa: CASSLKGARHEQYF
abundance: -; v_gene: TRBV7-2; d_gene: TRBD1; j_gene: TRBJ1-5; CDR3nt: TGTGCCAGCAGCTTAGTAGGGGGCGAGAATCAGCCCCAGCATTTT; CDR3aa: CASSLVGGENQPQHF
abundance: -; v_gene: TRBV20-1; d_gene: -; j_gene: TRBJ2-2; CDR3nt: TGCAGTGCTAGTCCAGCGGGTTCAACCGGGGAGCTGTTTTTT; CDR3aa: CSASPAGSTGELFF
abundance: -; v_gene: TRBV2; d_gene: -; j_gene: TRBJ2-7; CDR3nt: TGTGCCAGCAGTGAATTACTCTACGAGCAGTACTTC; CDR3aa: CASSELLYEQYF
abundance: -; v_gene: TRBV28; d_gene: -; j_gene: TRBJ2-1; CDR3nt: TGTGCCAGCAGTTCAAAACCAGGACTACCATACAATGAGCAGTTCTTC; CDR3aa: CASSSKPGLPYNEQFF
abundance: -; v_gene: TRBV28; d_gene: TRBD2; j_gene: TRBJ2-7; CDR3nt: TGTGCCAGCAGTAAGCGGGAGGGCTACGAGCAGTACTTC; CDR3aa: CASSKREGYEQYF
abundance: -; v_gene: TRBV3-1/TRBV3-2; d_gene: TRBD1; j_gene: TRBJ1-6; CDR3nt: TGTGCCAGCAGAGATACAGGGGGCAGTTCACCCCTCCACTTT; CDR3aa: CASRDTGGSSPLHF
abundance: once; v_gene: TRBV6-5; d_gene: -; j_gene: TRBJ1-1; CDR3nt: TGTGCCAGCAGCCAGGGTCGGGACACTGAAGCTTTCTTT; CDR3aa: CASSQGRDTEAFF
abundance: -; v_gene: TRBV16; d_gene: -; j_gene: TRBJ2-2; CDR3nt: TGTGCCAGCAGCCAAGGGGGACACCAAACCGGGGAGCTGTTTTTT; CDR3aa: CASSQGGHQTGELFF
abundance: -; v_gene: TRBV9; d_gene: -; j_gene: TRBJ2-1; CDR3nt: TGTGCCAGCAGCGTAGGAGTGGCGGTCTCCTACAATGAGCAGTTCTTC; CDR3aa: CASSVGVAVSYNEQFF